The clone carrying this TCR beta chain was seen a single time. Antigen unknown. This CDR3 is 14 amino acids long. Germline-derived CDR1 and CDR2 are SGDLS and YYNGEE. The V and J ends lost 4 bases and 4 bases, in that order; junction bases with no gene match: 5. These data originate in a study of blood T cells in healthy people across ages. Then a second PCR, running roughly 7 to 11 cycles, was carried out with a sample-barcoded 5' primer and a J-beta primer mix. TCRdb ran MiXCR on the 5' RACE reads and lists one entry per CDR3 protein. Counted here are some 670,000 distinct CDR3 sequences, approximately 52% occurring once; the ten biggest clones make up approximately 13%. Whole-study results and caveats: Unsorted PBMC input precluded a conclusive naive versus antigen-experienced comparison.

Every participating donor contributed about 10 milliliters of peripheral blood through a draw. Sequencing input: blood. V and J are TRBV9 and TRBJ2-3; 8 bases fit TRBD2. This clonotype originated in a woman over 75 in good health. CDR3 DNA sequence: TGTGCCAGCAGCCATACTAGCGGCCCAGATACGCAGTATTTT. Protein product: CASSHTSGPDTQYF.